Presented here are 22 T cell receptor beta chains from one specimen sequenced in a study of T cells in Graves' hyperthyroidism and ophthalmopathy. TCR beta CDR3 sequences were amplified from RNA transcripts. The primer set for the first-round RT-PCR of the TCR CDR3 was HTBI. TCRdb re-analysed the multiplex PCR reads in MiXCR, keeping a single row per CDR3 protein. The sample has some 760,000 distinct CDR3 sequences, roughly 15% seen once. Input material: blood. The receptors shown here come from a young woman with Graves' hyperthyroidism.

This clonotype was found many times. The chain combines TRBV6-5 with TRBJ2-7; D is perhaps TRBD1 or TRBD2 (5 bases each). The CDR3 has 15 residues. The germline CDR1 and CDR2 sequences are MNHEY and SVGAGI. Trimming pared 4 bases from V and 4 bases from J, leaving 17 bases between. CDR3 sequence reads: CASSSYWGPNYEQYF. In nucleotides, the CDR3 is TGTGCCAGCAGTTCTTATTGGGGACCGAATTACGAGCAGTACTTC.

A few counts support this clonotype. The genes are TRBV6-2 or TRBV6-3 and TRBJ1-5; D is uncertain. Germline CDR1 reads MNHEY; CDR2 reads SVGEGT. V was cut by 0 bases and J by 2 bases, with 5 bases left in between. The CDR3 runs 14 residues. CDR3 sequence: CASSYSLGNQPQHF. CDR3 DNA: TGTGCCAGCAGTTACTCTTTGGGCAATCAGCCCCAGCATTTT.

At least ten counts were recorded for this clonotype. The chain has TRBV6-2 or TRBV6-3 and TRBJ1-5; tentatively, D is TRBD1 (6 bases). This CDR3 contains 14 residues. V was clipped by 2 bases and J by 5 bases, with 10 bases between them. CDR1 and CDR2 from the germline V gene are MNHEY and SVGEGT. The CDR3 is CASSYEQGYQPQHF. CDR3 bases: TGTGCCAGCAGTTACGAGCAGGGGTATCAGCCCCAGCATTTT.

This clonotype turned up a few times. The CDR3 DNA follows: TGCAGCGTTGAAGGAGTGGACAGGTACTACAATGAGCAGTTCTTC. This codes for CSVEGVDRYYNEQFF. V is TRBV29-1 and J is TRBJ2-1; 7 bases agree with TRBD1. V dropped 1 base and J dropped 3; count of bases not matched to a gene: 6. The CDR3 length is 15 residues. Germline V gene lookup returns CDR1 SQVTM and CDR2 ANQGSEA.

This clonotype has ten or more counts. This sequence joins TRBV29-1 and TRBJ2-1; D not certain. The CDR3 length is 12 residues. Per the germline V gene, CDR1 is SQVTM and CDR2 is ANQGSEA. Trimming removed 3 bases at V and 8 bases at J, with 11 bases between. CDR3 loop: CSVDKGYDEQFF. The CDR3 coding sequence is TGCAGCGTTGATAAAGGGTACGATGAGCAGTTCTTC.

This clonotype was detected many times. V is TRBV7-9 and J is TRBJ2-7; the match to TRBD1 covers 9 bases. The V gene's germline CDR1 is SEHNR and CDR2 FQNEAQ (reference sequence). The CDR3 loop spans 15 amino acids. Trimming took 4 bases from V and 1 from J; bases not matched to a gene: 5. The CDR3 region has the DNA TGTGCCAGCAGCTCAGGACAGGGGCCGTCCTACGAGCAGTACTTC. Translating gives CASSSGQGPSYEQYF.

This clonotype was counted ten times or more. The CDR3 DNA reads TGCAGTGGGTCCGGGACTAGCGAAAACAATGAGCAGTTCTTC. This gives the protein CSGSGTSENNEQFF. V usage is TRBV20-1 and J usage is TRBJ2-1, with 10 bases aligning to TRBD2. The ends lost 7 bases at V and 5 bases at J; junction bases unmatched: 8. Germline-derived CDR1 and CDR2 are DFQATT and SNEGSKA (reference sequence). The CDR3 runs 14 residues.

As regards this clonotype: A single base separates this from a much larger clone, so it may be a read error. The genes are TRBV2 and TRBJ2-3, with TRBD1 matching over 7 bases. Germline CDR1 is SNHLY and CDR2 is FYNNEI. This CDR3 is 14 amino acids long. Germline trimming cut 4 bases from V and 0 bases from J; bases unmatched to any gene: 1. The CDR3 spells CASSVDRSTDTQYF. The CDR3, as DNA: TGTGCCAGCAGTGTGGACAGGAGCACAGATACGCAGTATTTT. The full variable domain, with the rest looked up from reference TRBV2 and TRBJ2-3, is EPEVTQTPSHQVTQMGQEVILRCVPISNHLYFYWYRQILGQKVEFLVSFYNNEISEKSEIFDDQFSVERPDGSNFTLKIRSTKLEDSAMYFCASSVDRSTDTQYFGPGTRLTVL.

This clonotype occurred many times. The chain uses TRBV20-1 and TRBJ2-7; D tentatively fits TRBD1 or TRBD2 (5 bases each). Per germline, CDR1 DFQATT and CDR2 SNEGSKA (reference sequence). There are 13 residues in the CDR3. V shed 3 bases and J shed 5 bases, with 14 bases lying between them. Written as DNA, the CDR3 is TGCAGTGCTAGGGGGGACGGTGACCACGAGCAGTACTTC. Residues: CSARGDGDHEQYF.

V and J are TRBV28 and TRBJ2-7, with TRBD2 matching over 14 bases. Germline V gene sequence: CDR1 MDHEN, CDR2 SYDVKM. The ends lost 10 bases at V and 2 bases at J; junction bases unmatched: 13. The CDR3 runs 17 residues. CDR3 amino acids: CAIAPGTSGRGTYEQYF. For the CDR3, the DNA is TGTGCCATCGCCCCCGGGACTAGCGGGAGAGGAACCTACGAGCAGTACTTC.

This clonotype was detected many times. The chain combines TRBV6-2 or TRBV6-3 with TRBJ2-6; 8 positions agree with TRBD1. This CDR3 is built from 20 residues. Looked up from germline, CDR1 is MNHEY and CDR2 is SVGEGT. J gave up 1 base and V 8 bases, and 19 bases lay outside the gene matches. The CDR3 sequence: CASANSLSRGRTSGANVLTF. Written as DNA, the CDR3 is TGTGCCAGCGCCAACAGCCTGTCCAGGGGGCGAACTTCTGGGGCCAACGTCCTGACTTTC.

This clonotype appeared a few times. The chain carries TRBV24-1 and TRBJ2-1; TRBD1 matches at 8 bases. CDR3 length equals 16 residues. Germline V gene lookup returns CDR1 KGHDR and CDR2 SFDVKD. After removal of 4 bases from V and 3 bases from J, the junction contained 7 bases not matched to a gene. The CDR3 region is CATSESGTGLYNEQFF. DNA for the CDR3: TGTGCCACCAGTGAATCCGGGACAGGACTCTACAATGAGCAGTTCTTC.

This clonotype was found many times. The chain links TRBV3-1 to TRBJ2-1; D remains ambiguous. The V and J ends lost 0 bases and 7 bases respectively, with 13 bases between them. From germline, CDR1 is LGHDT and CDR2 YNNKEL (reference sequence). The CDR3 contains 15 residues. The CDR3, as DNA: TGTGCCAGCAGCCAAGATACCCGATTTTTGAATGAGCAGTTCTTC. Residues: CASSQDTRFLNEQFF.

The chain recombines TRBV6-5 with TRBJ1-6; D unclear. The CDR3 has 15 amino acids. Germline values: CDR1 MNHEY, CDR2 SVGAGI. Trimming left V 2 bases short and J 5 bases short, with 10 bases between. CDR3 DNA sequence: TGTGCCAGCAGTTACAGGGTAGCGGATAATTCACCCCTCCACTTT. Amino acids: CASSYRVADNSPLHF.

This clonotype was counted many times. The rearrangement uses TRBV12-3 or TRBV12-4 and TRBJ2-1, with 10 positions matching TRBD2. The CDR3 contains 13 residues. The J segment lost 10 bases and the V segment lost 3 bases, leaving 3 bases of the junction unmatched. The CDR3 is CASSFEAGGEQFF. The CDR3 DNA reads as TGTGCCAGCAGTTTTGAAGCGGGAGGGGAGCAGTTCTTC.

This clonotype has a count of ten or more. In DNA, the CDR3 is TGTGCCAGCACCATTAACGTCTACTATAATTCACCCCTCCACTTT. Its protein product is CASTINVYYNSPLHF. The V gene is TRBV7-8, the J gene TRBJ1-6; D not resolved. The CDR3 has 15 amino acids. V was trimmed by 7 bases and J by 3 bases, leaving 13 bases between them. The V gene's germline CDR1 is SGHVS and CDR2 FQNEAQ.

This clonotype was seen repeatedly, ten times or more. The CDR3 spells CSADWSGSETQYF. The DNA for the CDR3 is TGCAGCGCCGACTGGAGCGGGAGTGAGACCCAGTACTTC. The chain uses TRBV29-1 and TRBJ2-5; 8 nucleotides line up with TRBD2. There are 13 residues in the CDR3. The V gene's germline CDR1 is SQVTM and CDR2 ANQGSEA. The V gene end was trimmed by 7 bases and the J gene end by 5 bases; junction bases not matched to a gene: 9.

This clonotype was recorded a few times. The chain links TRBV27 to TRBJ1-5; unclear D gene. The CDR3 has 16 amino acids. The germline gives CDR1 MNHEY, CDR2 SMNVEV (reference sequence). Trimming shortened V by 2 bases and J by 9 bases, and 20 bases separated the two germline ends. The CDR3 is CASSLESPRWGGPQHF. The CDR3 DNA sequence: TGTGCCAGCAGTTTAGAGTCGCCTCGCTGGGGTGGGCCCCAGCATTTT.

This clonotype was counted ten times or more. V usage is TRBV18 and J usage is TRBJ1-1, with D possibly TRBD1 on 6 matching bases. Germline V gene data show CDR1 as KGHSH and CDR2 as LQKENI. The CDR3 consists of 14 residues. The V gene lost 0 bases and the J gene lost 4 bases, with 9 bases spanning the gap. CDR3 loop: CASSPPGAGTEAFF. CDR3 coding DNA: TGTGCCAGCTCACCACCGGGGGCAGGCACTGAAGCTTTCTTT.

The rearrangement links TRBV3-1 to TRBJ2-2; no clear D. This CDR3 is 17 amino acids long. Trimming left V 1 base short and J 2 bases short, with 14 bases between. CDR1 LGHDT and CDR2 YNNKEL come from the germline V gene (reference sequence). The CDR3 here is CASSQGIGRINTGELFF. CDR3 sequence (DNA): TGTGCCAGCAGCCAAGGGATTGGACGTATAAACACCGGGGAGCTGTTTTTT.

This clonotype was seen repeatedly, ten times or more. The genes are TRBV7-2 and TRBJ2-1; no clear D. Germline loops: CDR1 SGHTA, CDR2 FQGNSA. The CDR3 totals 14 residues. Trimming took 3 bases from V and 0 from J, leaving 6 bases between them. CDR3 sequence reads: CASSFHSSYNEQFF. CDR3 bases: TGTGCCAGCAGCTTTCATAGCTCCTACAATGAGCAGTTCTTC.

This clonotype was counted ten times or more. The chain recombines TRBV13 with TRBJ1-2; D is perhaps TRBD1 (5 bases). The germline V and J ends were trimmed by 2 bases and 3 bases, with 16 bases remaining between them. The CDR3 runs 16 residues. The germline V gene has CDR1 PRHDT and CDR2 FYEKMQ (reference sequence). The CDR3 DNA reads TGTGCCAGCAGCTTATTCTCCAGGGCAAAGGACTATGGCTACACCTTC. It codes for CASSLFSRAKDYGYTF. The whole variable domain, remainder taken from reference TRBV13 and TRBJ1-2, is AAGVIQSPRHLIKEKRETATLKCYPIPRHDTVYWYQQGPGQDPQFLISFYEKMQSDKGSIPDRFSAQQFSDYHSELNMSSLELGDSALYFCASSLFSRAKDYGYTFGSGTRLTVV.